The 2 T cell receptor beta chains below come from one sample, sequenced in a study of T cells in Graves' hyperthyroidism and ophthalmopathy. Regions amplified from RNA transcripts were the TCR beta CDR3 regions. TCR CDR3 underwent first-round RT-PCR with the HTBI primer set. TCRdb ran MiXCR on the multiplex PCR reads and lists one entry per CDR3 protein. The table includes almost 350,000 distinct CDR3 sequences, around a sixth detected once. Sequenced: blood. These receptors were taken from a woman in her thirties or forties with Graves' ophthalmopathy.

This clonotype was picked up many times. The chain couples TRBV19 to TRBJ2-7; possible D gene TRBD1, 6 bases. V was clipped by 9 bases and J by 3 bases, with 15 bases between them. Germline CDR1 reads LNHDA; CDR2 reads SQIVND (reference sequence). CDR3 length: 13 amino acids. The CDR3 nucleotides read TGTGCCAGCGATCACAGGGTAATCTACGAGCAGTACTTC. It yields the protein CASDHRVIYEQYF.

There are many counts of this clonotype. The chain has TRBV7-2 and TRBJ1-2; D gene ambiguous. Germline assignment: CDR1 SGHTA and CDR2 FQGNSA. CDR3 length: 11 amino acids. The germline V and J ends were trimmed by 5 bases and 10 bases, with 11 bases remaining between them. The CDR3, as DNA: TGTGCCAGCAGCCCGGGTGGAGCCTACACCTTC. Residues: CASSPGGAYTF.